Listed here are 14 T cell receptor beta chains from one sample, sequenced in a study of shared clonotypes between healthy human individuals. TCRdb's table, derived via immunoSEQ multiplex PCR, lists solely in-frame clones and lacks some. Here the sample spans 950,000 to 1,200,000 clones, approximately 80% being singletons. The specimen sequenced was memory CD4+ T cells from PBMCs. The subset was: CD45RA-negative fraction. These receptors originate from a man younger than 35 in good health. Some clones in this sample may be carry-over from other donors' samples.

This clone has a single count. This chain links TRBV7-3 with TRBJ2-1, with D unresolved. Trimming shortened V by 1 base and J by 7 bases, and 8 bases separated the two germline ends. CDR3 length: 13 amino acids. Germline assignment: CDR1 SGHTA and CDR2 FQGTGA. CDR3 in amino acids: CASSLNLGNEQFF. In DNA, the CDR3 is TGTGCCAGCAGCTTAAATCTAGGGAATGAGCAGTTCTTC.

This clone was seen just once. J is TRBJ1-5 and V is TRBV11-2; D possibly corresponds to TRBD1 (6 bases). This CDR3 contains 15 residues. The V and J ends lost 5 bases and 4 bases respectively, with 15 bases between them. Germline V lookup: CDR1 SGHAT, CDR2 FQNNGV. The CDR3, as DNA: TGTGCCAGCAGCCCCCGGACAGTTCGAAATCAGCCCCAGCATTTT. It specifies CASSPRTVRNQPQHF. Full variable domain (missing parts from reference TRBV11-2 and TRBJ1-5): EAGVAQSPRYKIIEKRQSVAFWCNPISGHATLYWYQQILGQGPKLLIQFQNNGVVDDSQLPKDRFSAERLKGVDSTLKIQPAKLEDSAVYLCASSPRTVRNQPQHFGDGTRLSIL.

The rearrangement joins TRBV27 to TRBJ2-5, with 7 bases identical to TRBD2. CDR1 is MNHEY and CDR2 is SMNVEV in the germline V gene (reference sequence). The CDR3 contains 14 residues. V lost 6 bases, J lost 1 base, and 5 bases stayed unmatched. CDR3 nucleotide sequence: TGTGCCAGCAGCCCACTAGCGACCCAAGAGACCCAGTACTTC. This codes for CASSPLATQETQYF.

This chain links TRBV6-1 with TRBJ2-3; D is tentatively TRBD1 or TRBD2 (6 bases each). The CDR3 runs to 14 residues. Trimming removed 10 bases at V and 6 bases at J, with 20 bases between. Germline lookup yields CDR1 MNHNS and CDR2 SASEGT. CDR3 nucleotide sequence: TGTGCCACCCAAGTGGGGGGCCTAGGGGATACGCAGTATTTT. Protein: CATQVGGLGDTQYF.

This rearrangement joins TRBV28 to TRBJ2-7, with D perhaps TRBD2 (6 bases). V was pared by 6 bases and J by 0 bases, with 15 bases between. Germline V gene sequence: CDR1 MDHEN, CDR2 SYDVKM. The CDR3 covers 15 residues. CDR3 protein: CASRTPSVVSYEQYF. CDR3 coding DNA: TGTGCCAGCAGAACCCCTAGCGTGGTCTCCTACGAGCAGTACTTC.

J is TRBJ2-3 and V is TRBV2, with D perhaps TRBD1 (5 bases). The CDR3 sequence is 13 residues long. Trimming took 6 bases from V and 6 from J, leaving 13 bases between them. Looked up from germline, CDR1 is SNHLY and CDR2 is FYNNEI. The CDR3 is CASSPGQSDTQYF. The CDR3 region has the DNA TGTGCCAGCAGCCCAGGACAATCGGATACGCAGTATTTT.

This CDR3 reads CAWSVLSEAFF. The CDR3 DNA follows: TGTGCCTGGAGCGTCTTATCTGAAGCTTTCTTT. The chain is built from TRBV30 and TRBJ1-1; no reliable D call. From germline, CDR1 is GTSNPN and CDR2 SVGIG (reference sequence). With 3 bases removed from V and 6 bases from J, the gap between germline ends came to 8 bases. The CDR3 runs 11 residues.

The chain employs TRBV28 and TRBJ2-1; D possibly corresponds to TRBD1 (8 bases). CDR1 is MDHEN, CDR2 SYDVKM, per germline. The CDR3 spans 15 residues. Trimming removed 3 bases at V and 8 bases at J, with 17 bases between. CDR3 region: CASSFPRQGRDEQFF. The CDR3 nucleotides are TGTGCCAGCAGTTTCCCAAGACAGGGGAGGGATGAGCAGTTCTTC.

V gene TRBV6-5 combines with J gene TRBJ2-7; TRBD2 matches at 11 bases. This CDR3 is built from 15 residues. Germline CDR1 MNHEY, CDR2 SVGAGI. Trimming took 7 bases from V and 6 from J; bases not matched to a gene: 11. CDR3 region: CASTNAGLAGAEQYF. The CDR3 nucleotides are TGTGCCAGCACCAATGCTGGACTAGCGGGTGCCGAGCAGTACTTC.

The chain carries TRBV6-5 and TRBJ2-2; the D gene is possibly TRBD2 (6 bases). CDR1 and CDR2 (germline): MNHEY, SVGAGI. V dropped 5 bases and J dropped 6 bases, with 7 bases sitting between them. The CDR3 contains 12 residues. The CDR3 region is CASSAGPGELFF. The CDR3 nucleotides read TGTGCCAGCAGTGCGGGACCCGGGGAGCTGTTTTTT.

The chain joins TRBV2 to TRBJ2-1; possible D gene TRBD2, 5 bases. This CDR3 region has 13 residues. V lost 6 bases and J lost 4, with 10 bases in between. Germline V gives CDR1 SNHLY, CDR2 FYNNEI. The CDR3 DNA is TGTGCCAGCAGGTTCGGGGTTTACAATGAGCAGTTCTTC. Residues: CASRFGVYNEQFF.

This chain uses TRBV30 with TRBJ1-1, with D tentatively TRBD1 (5 bases). Per the germline V gene, CDR1 is GTSNPN and CDR2 is SVGIG (reference sequence). Trimming took 0 bases from V and 3 from J, leaving 8 bases between them. CDR3 length equals 13 residues. As DNA, the CDR3 is TGTGCCTGGAGTGTACGAGGGGACACTGAAGCTTTCTTT. Its translation: CAWSVRGDTEAFF.

The CDR3 DNA is TGTGCCAGCAGCAAATATGAGGACAGATACTCTGGAAACACCATATATTTT. Protein sequence: CASSKYEDRYSGNTIYF. V is TRBV21-1 and J is TRBJ1-3; the DNA was not used to check the table's D call, TRBD1. TRBV21-1 is reported as a pseudogene. The CDR3 extends over 17 amino acids.

This clone turned up a few times. The CDR3 bases are TGTGCCAGCAGCTTGTGGAACGATCAGCCCCAGCATTTT. It codes for CASSLWNDQPQHF. The chain links TRBV13 to TRBJ1-5; D is ambiguous. The CDR3 extends over 13 amino acids. In germline, CDR1 is PRHDT, CDR2 FYEKMQ (reference sequence). The V end was cut by 3 bases, the J end by 5 bases, with 8 bases between. Full variable domain (missing parts from reference TRBV13 and TRBJ1-5): AAGVIQSPRHLIKEKRETATLKCYPIPRHDTVYWYQQGPGQDPQFLISFYEKMQSDKGSIPDRFSAQQFSDYHSELNMSSLELGDSALYFCASSLWNDQPQHFGDGTRLSIL.